Below, 20 T cell receptor beta chains from the same sample are listed, as sequenced in a study of blood T cells in healthy people across ages. The use of a sample-barcoded 5' primer and a J-beta primer mix characterized a second PCR of about 7 to 12 cycles. TCRdb itself ran the 5' RACE reads through MiXCR, one entry per CDR3 protein. The sample lists around 850,000 distinct CDR3 sequences, under 40% occurring once. Input material: blood. The receptors were sampled from a man between 18 and 35 years old in good health.

This clonotype was detected only a few times. This sequence joins TRBV20-1 and TRBJ2-7; no clear D. V lost 0 bases to trimming and J lost 6 bases, with 15 bases between them. The CDR3 is 14 residues long. From germline, CDR1 is DFQATT and CDR2 SNEGSKA (reference sequence). CDR3 loop: CSAREDRSPGEQYF. The CDR3 nucleotides are TGCAGTGCTAGAGAAGACCGATCCCCTGGCGAGCAGTACTTC.

The V call is TRBV20-1, the J call TRBJ2-3, with 10 bases matching TRBD2. V trimming: 3 bases; J trimming: 3 bases; junction bases outside the gene matches: 6. Germline V gene sequence: CDR1 DFQATT, CDR2 SNEGSKA (reference sequence). There are 15 residues in the CDR3. The CDR3 spells CSARSLAGPTDTQYF. As DNA, the CDR3 is TGCAGTGCTAGGTCACTAGCGGGACCGACAGATACGCAGTATTTT.

The chain joins TRBV10-3 to TRBJ1-5; D ambiguous. The CDR3 contains 13 residues. The V and J ends lost 5 bases and 5 bases respectively, with 10 bases between them. The germline V gene encodes CDR1 ENHRY and CDR2 SYGVKD. The CDR3 loop reads CAISPGRDQPQHF. The DNA of the CDR3 is TGTGCCATCAGTCCTGGACGGGATCAGCCCCAGCATTTT.

The chain links TRBV12-3 or TRBV12-4 to TRBJ2-7; 7 bases match TRBD1. The V and J ends lost 2 bases and 7 bases, in that order; junction bases with no gene match: 11. CDR3 length: 15 amino acids. CDR3 amino acids: CASSLRGQGDNEQYF. The CDR3 nucleotides are TGTGCCAGCAGTTTAAGGGGCCAGGGGGACAATGAGCAGTACTTC.

The J gene is TRBJ2-3, the V gene TRBV24-1; D not certain. V lost 4 bases, J lost 4 bases, and 8 bases lay in between. Germline CDR1 reads KGHDR; CDR2 reads SFDVKD. This CDR3 has 13 residues. The CDR3 DNA sequence: TGTGCCACCAGTGACCCCCGATCAGATACGCAGTATTTT. Translated: CATSDPRSDTQYF.

This clonotype was picked up a small number of times. This sequence joins TRBV4-1 and TRBJ2-4; 8 bases agree with TRBD1. Unmatched junction bases numbered 24, after V lost 1 base and J lost 13 bases. CDR1 is MGHRA and CDR2 is YSYEKL in the germline V gene. This CDR3 spans 19 amino acids. CDR3 sequence: CASSQVPPYPGGRSDEQYF. The CDR3, as DNA: TGCGCCAGCAGCCAAGTTCCCCCCTATCCAGGGGGCCGTAGCGATGAGCAGTACTTC.

V gene TRBV6-1 combines with J gene TRBJ2-4; D remains unclear. The end of the DNA is better explained by TRBJ2-5, so the J call may be wrong. This CDR3 comprises 13 residues. Germline V gene sequence: CDR1 MNHNS, CDR2 SASEGT. CDR3 in DNA: TGTGCCAGCAGTGATACAGCCCCAGAGACCCAGTACTTC. Its translation is CASSDTAPETQYF.

This clonotype occurred a few times. V and J are TRBV5-1 and TRBJ2-3; D gene uncertain. This CDR3 has 14 residues. The germline CDR1 and CDR2 sequences are SGHRS and YFSETQ. Trimming removed 3 bases at V and 2 bases at J, with 10 bases between. DNA of the CDR3: TGCGCCAGCAGCTCCCTCCTAACCACAGATACGCAGTATTTT. This codes for CASSSLLTTDTQYF.

Many counts were recorded for this clonotype. CDR3 amino acids: CASTPQARMIGETQYF. CDR3 DNA: TGTGCCAGCACCCCCCAGGCACGGATGATCGGGGAGACCCAGTACTTC. The rearrangement links TRBV25-1 to TRBJ2-5; D not certain. CDR1 MGHDK and CDR2 SYGVNS come from the germline V gene. The CDR3 runs to 16 residues. V was cut by 7 bases and J by 5 bases, with 23 bases left in between.

This chain joins TRBV6-6 and TRBJ2-1; tentatively, D is TRBD2 (5 bases). The DNA matches TRBJ2-7 better at its end, which makes the J call doubtful. Germline V CDR1 and CDR2: MNHNY, SVGAGI (reference sequence). This CDR3 region has 13 residues. CDR3: CATGRGRSNEQYF. The DNA of the CDR3 is TGTGCCACCGGCCGGGGAAGAAGCAATGAGCAGTACTTC.

The chain has TRBV7-2 and TRBJ2-7; D is undetermined. The CDR3 length is 14 residues. In germline, CDR1 is SGHTA, CDR2 FQGNSA. V lost 3 bases and J lost 3, with 12 bases in between. For the CDR3, the DNA is TGTGCCAGCAGCTTCGAAAGTGGTTACTACGAGCAGTACTTC. Translation: CASSFESGYYEQYF.

This clonotype was seen at least ten times. This chain uses TRBV2 with TRBJ2-5; TRBD1 matches 8 bases. Germline V gives CDR1 SNHLY, CDR2 FYNNEI. CDR3 length: 13 amino acids. V gave up 5 bases and J gave up 4 bases; unmatched junction bases: 3. The CDR3 nucleotides read TGTGCCAGCAGTCGGACAGGGATAGAGACCCAGTACTTC. It yields the protein CASSRTGIETQYF.

J is TRBJ2-1 and V is TRBV27, with 12 bases matching TRBD2. The germline CDR1 and CDR2 sequences are MNHEY and SMNVEV (reference sequence). The ends lost 2 bases at V and 9 bases at J; junction bases unmatched: 5. This CDR3 comprises 15 residues. The CDR3 region is CASSLMTSGGGEQFF. DNA of the CDR3: TGTGCCAGCAGTTTAATGACTAGCGGGGGAGGTGAGCAGTTCTTC.

This clonotype was counted only a few times. The CDR3 region is CASGGGQARDTQYF. CDR3 bases: TGCGCCAGCGGGGGAGGACAGGCAAGGGATACGCAGTATTTT. The chain has TRBV5-1 and TRBJ2-3; D may be TRBD1 (7 bases). The CDR3 is made up of 14 amino acids. Per the germline V gene, CDR1 is SGHRS and CDR2 is YFSETQ. The V end lost 7 bases, the J end lost 6 bases, and 18 bases lay between the germline ends.

For this clonotype: It may be a read error: a sequence one base away is much more abundant. V and J are TRBV12-3 or TRBV12-4 and TRBJ2-7; D call uncertain. V was pared by 2 bases and J by 5 bases, with 10 bases between. This CDR3 spans 13 amino acids. The CDR3 DNA sequence: TGTGCCAGCAGTTTAAATCTACGCGACGAGCAGTACTTC. The encoded protein is CASSLNLRDEQYF.

This clonotype was detected only a few times. J is TRBJ2-7 and V is TRBV2; the D gene is possibly TRBD1 (8 bases). The length of the CDR3 is 17 residues. Trimming pared 8 bases from V and 7 bases from J, leaving 30 bases between. The germline V gene has CDR1 SNHLY and CDR2 FYNNEI. The CDR3 spells CASPRVDRTTGEGEQYF. The CDR3 region has the DNA TGTGCCAGCCCCAGAGTGGATCGAACGACAGGGGAGGGAGAGCAGTACTTC. The complete variable domain, with remaining parts taken from reference TRBV2 and TRBJ2-7, reads EPEVTQTPSHQVTQMGQEVILRCVPISNHLYFYWYRQILGQKVEFLVSFYNNEISEKSEIFDDQFSVERPDGSNFTLKIRSTKLEDSAMYFCASPRVDRTTGEGEQYFGPGTRLTVT.

On this clonotype: Compared with germline, one end of the junction differs, possibly owing to a read error. The chain employs TRBV2 and TRBJ1-1; weak D call: TRBD1 (5 bases). The CDR3 has 14 amino acids. CDR1 and CDR2 (germline): SNHLY, FYNNEI. This CDR3 reads CASREVAGHTEAFF. The CDR3 DNA reads TGTGCCAGCAGGGAAGTCGCGGGGCACACTGAAGCTTTCTTT. The full variable domain, in which reference TRBV2 and TRBJ1-1 provide the parts outside the CDR3, is EPEVTQTPSHQVTQMGQEVILRCVPISNHLYFYWYRQILGQKVEFLVSFYNNEISEKSEIFDDQFSVERPDGSNFTLKIRSTKLEDSAMYFCASREVAGHTEAFFGQGTRLTVV.

Remarks on this clonotype: A read error is possible here, since a much larger clone lies one base away. CDR3 nucleotides: TGTGCCAGCAGCCGGACAGATGGCTACATCTTC. It specifies CASSRTDGYIF. This chain connects TRBV2 to TRBJ1-2; tentatively, D is TRBD1 (6 bases). This CDR3 has 11 residues. Per the germline V gene, CDR1 is SNHLY and CDR2 is FYNNEI.

In its sample, this clonotype was seen many times. V is TRBV9 and J is TRBJ1-2; D remains unclear. Germline loops: CDR1 SGDLS, CDR2 YYNGEE. With 4 bases removed from V and 3 bases from J, the gap between germline ends came to 7 bases. The length of the CDR3 is 12 residues. DNA for the CDR3: TGTGCCAGCAGCCCCCCGGACTATGGCTACACCTTC. Its protein is CASSPPDYGYTF.

V and J are TRBV4-1 and TRBJ2-5; D is undetermined. V was clipped by 3 bases and J by 11 bases, with 13 bases between them. Germline V gene sequence: CDR1 MGHRA, CDR2 YSYEKL. The CDR3 runs to 12 residues. For the CDR3, the DNA is TGCGCCAGCAGCCAGAACACGGGTGAGCAGTACTTC. Residues: CASSQNTGEQYF.